This record covers a single TCR beta chain. Its specific antigen is unknown. Within one base of it there is no much larger clone, and no base qualities were kept. Other DNA sequences in the sample encode the same CDR3. These data belong to a study of blood T cell repertoires in COVID-19 (dated by TCRdb to 2020 to 2022). Background for the entire study: Collaborator samples came from the United States, Italy and Spain and covered acute and convalescent phases of COVID-19. The prospective study material was composed of cDNA or gDNA derived from T cells, B-cell-depleted T cells, or PBMCs. Deeply sampled blood TCRbeta repertoires from subjects exposed to, actively infected with, or recovered from COVID-19 were included in the dataset. The repertoires were released in a freely available public database intended as a resource for research on the immune response to SARS-CoV-2. The samples were drawn from the first 160 participants of the ongoing ImmuneRACE study and from some 1,300 subjects provided by 6 global collaborators. A de-identified subject ID, COVID-19 status, age in years and sex were almost always included in the sample metadata. Where HLA class I and class II types were available, the types were taken from metadata supplied by the sample provider, not from assay-based typing.

Each collaborating institution followed its own protocols to collect whole blood in K2EDTA tubes. For TCRbeta analysis, collaborators shipped samples in one of three forms: frozen whole blood, isolated PBMCs, or DNA extracted from either of those sample types. The research as a whole found: How much clinical and demographic metadata was included differed by source and by participant, and the metadata was provided uncurated.

The immunoSEQ Assay, a bias-controlled multiplex PCR, was used to amplify TCRbeta CDR3 regions from genomic DNA. The authors' pipeline ran thus. Nucleated cell counts per sample were estimated from amplification of reference gene primers within the assay. To quantify the absolute abundance of each unique TCRbeta CDR3 rearrangement, sequence reads were collapsed and filtered. Productive Simpson clonality was computed per sample as the square root of Simpson's diversity index over productive rearrangements. TCRdb mirrors the immuneACCESS table, restricted to in-frame sequences. Some clones are absent from its copies; in checked studies, under half trace to an unresolved V gene, and the reason for the others is unknown. From that table come the V and J calls and clone size; the DNA was used to work out D and trimming. The table for this sample lists 90,000 to 100,000 clones; roughly 79% of them were counted only once. The ten largest clones capture under 11% of the sample.

Taken from cysteine to phenylalanine, the CDR3 has 13 residues. Just the 39-base CDR3 DNA is kept, in frame starting at base 1. Trimming at the junction amounts to 3 bases on V and 4 bases on J, and the germline ends lie 8 bases apart. The V and J genes are TRBV12-3 or TRBV12-4 and TRBJ2-3; there is no confident call for the D gene. This receptor was obtained from a man in his sixties or seventies with acute or convalescent COVID-19. The specimen was peripheral blood. CDR3 reads: CASSFGSADTQYF. The bases read TGTGCCAGCAGTTTTGGTTCAGCAGATACGCAGTATTTT.